The 24 T cell receptor beta chains below all came from one sample that was sequenced in a study of regulatory T cells in long-lasting Graves disease. Time point denoted: persistent/refractory GD, antithyroid drugs over 5 years with positive TRAb. With RNA extracted from PBMCs as input, the TCR library was made. In building TCR beta libraries, iRepertoire HTBI primers were used together with Arm-PCR of CDR3 regions. Each CDR3 protein gets one entry after TCRdb re-called the multiplex PCR reads with MiXCR. The table lists about 340,000 distinct CDR3 sequences, 15% to 20% of them singletons. Sequenced here: peripheral blood mononuclear cells (PBMCs), sampled when the disease was refractory, from a patient treated with antithyroid drugs. Every receptor here comes from a female donor with Graves disease.

The V call is TRBV7-9, the J call TRBJ1-6; no definite D call. Germline V CDR1 and CDR2: SEHNR, FQNEAQ (reference sequence). The CDR3 has 13 amino acids. The V end lost 0 bases, the J end lost 8 bases, and 5 bases lay between the germline ends. CDR3 bases: TGTGCCAGCAGCTTAGCGTCGGATTCACCCCTCCACTTT. It codes for CASSLASDSPLHF.

This clonotype was detected once. A much larger clone sits a single nucleotide away, making a read error possible. The chain combines TRBV28 with TRBJ1-5, with D hard to call. The ends were cut back, 5 bases at V and 5 bases at J, with 19 bases in the middle. Per germline, CDR1 MDHEN and CDR2 SYDVKM. The CDR3 is made up of 16 amino acids. DNA of the CDR3: TGTGCCAGCAGTCCAAAACGTGGGTTGAGCGATCAGCCCCAGCATTTT. Residues: CASSPKRGLSDQPQHF.

This clonotype was counted at least ten times. The CDR3 loop is CSVGQGVEAFF. The CDR3, as DNA: TGCAGCGTCGGACAGGGGGTCGAAGCTTTCTTT. J is TRBJ1-1 and V is TRBV29-1, with TRBD1 matching over 10 bases. V lost 6 bases and J lost 8; bases outside the gene matches: 3. The CDR3 loop spans 11 amino acids. Germline CDR1 and CDR2: SQVTM and ANQGSEA. Drawing the rest from reference TRBV29-1 and TRBJ1-1, the complete variable domain is SAVISQKPSRDICQRGTSLTIQCQVDSQVTMMFWYRQQPGQSLTLIATANQGSEATYESGFVIDKFPISRPNLTFSTLTVSNMSPEDSSIYLCSVGQGVEAFFGQGTRLTVV.

CDR3: CATSPRRGQDINQPQHF. The CDR3 bases are TGTGCCACCAGTCCCCGGCGGGGCCAGGATATCAATCAGCCCCAGCATTTT. The V call is TRBV24-1, the J call TRBJ1-5; TRBD1 might be the D (5 bases). Germline V gene sequence: CDR1 KGHDR, CDR2 SFDVKD. This CDR3 spans 17 amino acids. Trimming stripped 6 bases from V and 3 bases from J, with 20 bases between.

This clonotype was recorded many times. This chain links TRBV7-9 with TRBJ2-5; D is unresolved. CDR3 size: 13 residues. V shed 2 bases and J shed 5 bases, with 9 bases lying between them. Per germline, CDR1 SEHNR and CDR2 FQNEAQ (reference sequence). The CDR3 DNA sequence: TGTGCCAGCAGCTTAAATACGCGGGAGACCCAGTACTTC. The encoded protein is CASSLNTRETQYF.

To note about this clonotype: Possible read error: a much larger clone is one base away. This chain links TRBV28 with TRBJ1-6; the D is unclear. Trimming cost V 6 bases and J 7 bases, with 7 bases left between them. The CDR3 loop spans 12 amino acids. Germline lookup yields CDR1 MDHEN and CDR2 SYDVKM. CDR3 sequence: CASSKENSPLHF. The CDR3 coding sequence is TGTGCCAGCAGCAAGGAGAATTCACCCCTCCACTTT.

This sequence joins TRBV7-2 and TRBJ1-1; no reliable D call. The V and J ends lost 8 bases and 4 bases respectively, with 14 bases between them. Looked up from germline, CDR1 is SGHTA and CDR2 is FQGNSA. This CDR3 is built from 13 residues. The CDR3: CASLRGAATEAFF. The CDR3 DNA is TGTGCCAGCCTCCGGGGTGCTGCCACTGAAGCTTTCTTT.

This clonotype was counted a single time. This chain links TRBV6-2 or TRBV6-3 with TRBJ1-1; no definite D call. Trimming removed 0 bases from V and 3 bases from J, with 14 bases in between. The CDR3 covers 16 residues. Germline V lookup: CDR1 MNHEY, CDR2 SVGEGT. CDR3 sequence: CASSYSLNAVDTEAFF. The CDR3 DNA reads as TGTGCCAGCAGTTACTCCCTAAACGCGGTGGACACTGAAGCTTTCTTT.

With regard to this clonotype: One end of the junction varies from germline; a read error may be responsible. This sequence joins TRBV6-5 and TRBJ2-3, with unresolved D. Germline-derived CDR1 and CDR2 are MNHEY and SVGAGI. The CDR3 extends over 13 amino acids. The CDR3 loop reads CASSYSWQNTQYF. The CDR3 bases are TGTGCCAGCAGCTACTCTTGGCAGAATACGCAGTATTTT.

This clonotype was seen a few times. The V and J genes are TRBV10-1 and TRBJ1-6; no clear D. There are 16 residues in the CDR3. Germline V gives CDR1 WNHNN, CDR2 SYGVQD (reference sequence). The V gene lost 6 bases and the J gene lost 0 bases, with 12 bases spanning the gap. The CDR3 DNA reads as TGCGCCAGCAGCCCTGGAATCAGCTCCTATAATTCACCCCTCCACTTT. Protein sequence: CASSPGISSYNSPLHF.

Many counts were recorded for this clonotype. The CDR3 region has the DNA TGTGCCAGCAGCCCACGACTAGCGGGGGGGGCTATACAAGAGACCCAGTACTTC. Translation: CASSPRLAGGAIQETQYF. This chain joins TRBV7-2 and TRBJ2-5; 14 nucleotides line up with TRBD2. CDR1 is SGHTA, CDR2 FQGNSA, per germline. The CDR3 runs to 18 residues. Trimming took 5 bases from V and 2 from J; bases not matched to a gene: 10.

This clonotype was seen many times. V gene TRBV29-1 combines with J gene TRBJ1-1; 7 nucleotides match TRBD1. CDR1 is SQVTM, CDR2 ANQGSEA, per germline. The CDR3 is 13 residues long. The V and J ends lost 4 bases and 0 bases, in that order; junction bases with no gene match: 2. The CDR3 is CSVGRGMNTEAFF. The CDR3 nucleotides read TGCAGCGTTGGCAGGGGGATGAACACTGAAGCTTTCTTT.

This clonotype was seen ten or more times. This chain links TRBV28 with TRBJ2-4, with 7 bases lining up with TRBD2. Germline CDR1 MDHEN, CDR2 SYDVKM. The length of the CDR3 is 14 residues. Losses at the gene ends were 8 bases for V and 0 bases for J; bases not matched to a gene: 4. The CDR3 region has the DNA TGTGCCAGCCTAGCGGATTTAGCCAAAAACATTCAGTACTTC. This translates into CASLADLAKNIQYF.

This clonotype has more than one count but fewer than ten. A much larger clone sits a single nucleotide away, making a read error possible. The J gene is TRBJ1-2, the V gene TRBV12-3 or TRBV12-4; tentative D call: TRBD1 (5 bases). Between the trimmed V and J ends, which lost 5 bases and 6 bases, there was a span of 19 bases. This CDR3 has 15 amino acids. The CDR3 bases are TGTGCCAGCAGTCGTACCGGGACGGTCGATCATGGCTACACCTTC. Translation gives CASSRTGTVDHGYTF.

In this sample, this clonotype turned up many times. CDR3 residues: CASSLGGTSLYEQYF. As DNA, the CDR3 is TGCGCCAGCAGCTTGGGGGGGACGTCCCTTTACGAGCAGTACTTC. This chain connects TRBV5-1 to TRBJ2-7; TRBD1 or TRBD2 may be the D gene (5 bases each). The CDR3 is 15 residues long. V gave up 0 bases and J gave up 4 bases, with 14 bases separating them. Germline lookup yields CDR1 SGHRS and CDR2 YFSETQ.

This clonotype appeared once. Just one base apart from a much larger clone, this may be a read error. CDR3 sequence: CASRSQDRPQHF. The CDR3 DNA reads TGTGCCAGCAGGTCGCAGGATCGGCCCCAGCATTTT. This chain connects TRBV6-1 to TRBJ1-5; D unresolved. The CDR3 covers 12 residues. The ends were cut back, 6 bases at V and 9 bases at J, with 12 bases in the middle. Looked up from germline, CDR1 is MNHNS and CDR2 is SASEGT.

This clonotype showed up just a few times. The chain has TRBV20-1 and TRBJ1-2; 7 bases map to TRBD1. Looked up from germline, CDR1 is DFQATT and CDR2 is SNEGSKA (reference sequence). Germline trimming cut 2 bases from V and 5 bases from J; bases unmatched to any gene: 11. CDR3 length: 15 residues. In DNA form, the CDR3 reads TGCAGTGCTAGAAGCCCCGGACAGGAAACGTATGGCTACACCTTC. This codes for CSARSPGQETYGYTF.

The sample holds many counts of this clonotype. The chain recombines TRBV7-6 with TRBJ1-5; TRBD1 agrees at 8 bases. Unmatched junction bases numbered 7, after V lost 4 bases and J lost 5 bases. Germline lookup yields CDR1 SGHVS and CDR2 FNYEAQ. The CDR3 runs 15 residues. CDR3 sequence: CASSSTGGRYQPQHF. Here the CDR3 DNA reads TGTGCCAGCAGCTCAACAGGGGGTCGGTATCAGCCCCAGCATTTT.

The chain employs TRBV27 and TRBJ2-7; 9 positions agree with TRBD2. Germline assignment: CDR1 MNHEY and CDR2 SMNVEV (reference sequence). V shed 1 base, J shed 2 bases, and the junction held 9 bases outside the gene matches. This CDR3 has 17 residues. The CDR3 sequence is CASSLYGTSWSPYEQYF. In DNA form, the CDR3 reads TGTGCCAGCAGTTTATACGGGACTAGCTGGAGCCCCTACGAGCAGTACTTC.

The chain combines TRBV7-9 with TRBJ1-4; 11 bases match TRBD1. Losses at the gene ends were 5 bases for V and 6 bases for J; bases not matched to a gene: 8. CDR1 and CDR2 (germline): SEHNR, FQNEAQ (reference sequence). The CDR3 sequence is 16 residues long. The CDR3 coding sequence is TGTGCCAGCAGCACGGACAGGGGGCGACTTGATGAAAAACTGTTTTTT. Translated, it gives CASSTDRGRLDEKLFF.

Worth noting for this clonotype: A far larger clone lies a single base away; this is likely a read error. The final CDR3 position lacks the conserved phenylalanine or tryptophan, pointing to a likely read error. The V gene is TRBV11-2, the J gene TRBJ1-6, with TRBD1 matching over 7 bases. V shed 1 base and J 2 bases; nucleotides not matched to a gene: 2. The CDR3 has 16 residues. Germline lookup yields CDR1 SGHAT and CDR2 FQNNGV. The CDR3: CASSLGGTAYNSPLHL. The CDR3 nucleotides are TGTGCCAGCAGCTTAGGCGGGACAGCCTATAATTCACCCCTCCACCTT.

This clonotype was recorded at least ten times. V and J are TRBV5-1 and TRBJ1-1; 12 bases line up with TRBD1. Trimming took 4 bases from V and 6 from J; bases not matched to a gene: 10. Germline V gene lookup returns CDR1 SGHRS and CDR2 YFSETQ. This CDR3 contains 16 residues. The CDR3 DNA sequence: TGCGCCAGCAGCAAGCCGGGACAGGGGGCGGGATCTGAAGCTTTCTTT. This encodes CASSKPGQGAGSEAFF. The whole variable domain, remainder taken from reference TRBV5-1 and TRBJ1-1, is KAGVTQTPRYLIKTRGQQVTLSCSPISGHRSVSWYQQTPGQGLQFLFEYFSETQRNKGNFPGRFSGRQFSNSRSEMNVSTLELGDSALYLCASSKPGQGAGSEAFFGQGTRLTVV.

The J gene is TRBJ2-7, the V gene TRBV6-1, with TRBD2 matching over 11 bases. CDR1 and CDR2 (germline): MNHNS, SASEGT. Losses at the gene ends were 2 bases for V and 2 bases for J; bases not matched to a gene: 2. The CDR3 covers 15 residues. Here the CDR3 reads CASSELAGGPYEQYF. In DNA form, the CDR3 reads TGTGCCAGCAGTGAACTAGCGGGGGGACCCTACGAGCAGTACTTC.

This chain joins TRBV4-2 and TRBJ1-1; TRBD1 might be the D (5 bases). V lost 1 base and J 1 base, leaving 10 bases between the germline ends. Germline loops: CDR1 LGHNA, CDR2 YNFKEQ. This CDR3 contains 15 residues. Written as DNA, the CDR3 is TGTGCCAGCAGCCAAGGGGGGAAAGGGAACACTGAAGCTTTCTTT. Its translation: CASSQGGKGNTEAFF.